One and the same sample provided the 11 T cell receptor beta chains below, sequenced in a study of CD39 and CD103 CD8 tumor-infiltrating T cells. Repertoires were generated with immunoSEQ multiplex PCR, while TCRdb's copy carries only in-frame clones and drops some. The sample consists of several thousand clones, around 66% of them appearing once. The source material was CD8+ T cells sorted from blood. The sample's subset: total memory CD8 T cells (CD45RA-CCR7+/-) from blood or uninvolved lymph node. These TCRs come from a human donor with head and neck squamous cell carcinoma.

This clone was seen only a few times. The chain joins TRBV13 to TRBJ1-1, with D maybe TRBD1 (5 bases). This CDR3 is built from 15 residues. V was cut by 4 bases and J by 3 bases, with 15 bases left in between. The germline V gene has CDR1 PRHDT and CDR2 FYEKMQ (reference sequence). The CDR3 nucleotides are TGTGCCAGCAGCTCAACAGGTGTAATGGACACTGAAGCTTTCTTT. It encodes CASSSTGVMDTEAFF.

This chain connects TRBV7-2 to TRBJ2-1, with TRBD1 identical over 7 bases. V was clipped by 4 bases and J by 0 bases; unmatched bases: 3. CDR3 size: 15 residues. CDR1 and CDR2 from the germline V gene are SGHTA and FQGNSA. CDR3 protein: CASSWDSYSYNEQFF. The CDR3 region has the DNA TGTGCCAGCAGCTGGGACAGTTACTCCTACAATGAGCAGTTCTTC.

In DNA, the CDR3 is TGTGCCAGCAGCTTAGAGACAGTGGAGCATTTT. Translated, it gives CASSLETVEHF. This chain links TRBV11-2 with TRBJ1-5; D is perhaps TRBD1 (5 bases). The CDR3 runs to 11 residues. CDR1 is SGHAT, CDR2 FQNNGV, per germline. Trimming shortened V by 0 bases and J by 14 bases, and 8 bases separated the two germline ends.

The rearrangement links TRBV29-1 to TRBJ2-7, with D tentatively TRBD2 (6 bases). CDR3 length: 14 amino acids. Germline values: CDR1 SQVTM, CDR2 ANQGSEA. V shed 5 bases and J shed 5 bases, with 19 bases lying between them. The CDR3 DNA reads TGCAGCGTTTCCAAGCGCGGAGGGTCCCACGAGCAGTACTTC. This encodes CSVSKRGGSHEQYF.

This clone was seen more than once but under ten times. The chain joins TRBV7-8 to TRBJ1-2; 7 bases line up with TRBD1. The CDR3 is made up of 14 amino acids. V was pared by 5 bases and J by 4 bases, with 7 bases of the junction left unmatched. Germline V lookup: CDR1 SGHVS, CDR2 FQNEAQ. CDR3 sequence (DNA): TGTGCCAGCAGCGAAGGGGGCGCCGTCTATGGCTACACCTTC. It codes for CASSEGGAVYGYTF.

The chain couples TRBV27 to TRBJ2-2; 9 nucleotides match TRBD1. V lost 6 bases and J lost 5; bases outside the gene matches: 7. The CDR3 consists of 15 residues. Germline V gene sequence: CDR1 MNHEY, CDR2 SMNVEV (reference sequence). CDR3 in amino acids: CASSAGTGQTGELFF. In nucleotides, the CDR3 is TGTGCCAGCAGCGCTGGGACAGGGCAGACCGGGGAGCTGTTTTTT.

The J gene is TRBJ2-1, the V gene TRBV4-3; 10 bases align to TRBD2. In germline, CDR1 is LGHNA, CDR2 YSLEER. The CDR3 runs to 15 residues. V dropped 4 bases and J dropped 7; count of bases not matched to a gene: 7. CDR3 nucleotide sequence: TGCGCCAGCAGCCCAGCGGGAGGGCCGGGTAATGAGCAGTTCTTC. Translating it yields CASSPAGGPGNEQFF.

As regards this clone: The sample carries other DNA sequences with the same CDR3. The chain links TRBV19 to TRBJ1-1; D ambiguous. The V and J ends lost 1 base and 0 bases respectively, with 3 bases between them. The CDR3 is 13 amino acids. Germline values: CDR1 LNHDA, CDR2 SQIVND (reference sequence). The CDR3: CASSIAVNTEAFF. CDR3 in DNA: TGTGCCAGTAGTATAGCGGTGAACACTGAAGCTTTCTTT. Variable domain in full (rest from reference TRBV19 and TRBJ1-1): DGGITQSPKYLFRKEGQNVTLSCEQNLNHDAMYWYRQDPGQGLRLIYYSQIVNDFQKGDIAEGYSVSREKKESFPLTVTSAQKNPTAFYLCASSIAVNTEAFFGQGTRLTVV.

The rearrangement links TRBV7-2 to TRBJ2-7; TRBD1 or TRBD2 may be the D gene (6 bases each). Germline values: CDR1 SGHTA, CDR2 FQGNSA. The CDR3 totals 16 residues. Trimming stripped 1 base from V and 0 bases from J, with 13 bases between. The CDR3 reads CASSLGGGGSSYEQYF. CDR3 DNA sequence: TGTGCCAGCAGCTTAGGAGGAGGGGGTAGCTCCTACGAGCAGTACTTC.

The V gene is TRBV18, the J gene TRBJ2-3; TRBD2 is a possible D gene (6 bases). The germline gives CDR1 KGHSH, CDR2 LQKENI. Deletions cut 6 bases from V and 0 bases from J, with 19 bases between. There are 17 residues in the CDR3. CDR3 sequence reads: CASSPHGLGTSTDTQYF. CDR3 DNA sequence: TGTGCCAGCTCCCCCCACGGCCTGGGGACTAGCACAGATACGCAGTATTTT.

The chain carries TRBV7-9 and TRBJ2-7; the D call may be TRBD1 or TRBD2 (6 bases each). The V end was cut by 4 bases, the J end by 7 bases, with 20 bases between. CDR3 size: 15 residues. CDR1 SEHNR and CDR2 FQNEAQ come from the germline V gene (reference sequence). The CDR3: CASSSTQGRRGEQYF. CDR3 nucleotide sequence: TGTGCCAGCAGCTCAACACAGGGTAGGAGGGGGGAGCAGTACTTC.